This T cell receptor beta chain was recorded in a study of T cell responses to AZD1222 COVID-19 vaccine. Study context: Both about-4-week and about-12-week second-dose recipients were combined.

Measured with immunoSEQ multiplex PCR; TCRdb has only the in-frame clones, and not every one. The table records about 130,000 clones, approximately 86% of them present only once. Germline lookup yields CDR1 SEHNR and CDR2 FQNEAQ (reference sequence). The ends lost 1 base at V and 5 bases at J; junction bases unmatched: 10. This CDR3 spans 18 amino acids. The TCR was taken from an adult in good health. V and J are TRBV7-9 and TRBJ2-7; 14 bases map to TRBD2. The source was peripheral blood, collected on day 0 of AZD1222 vaccination. The CDR3, as DNA: TGTGCCAGCAGCTTAGGAGCCCCGGGACTAGCGGGGGAGGACGAGCAGTACTTC. Translating gives CASSLGAPGLAGEDEQYF.